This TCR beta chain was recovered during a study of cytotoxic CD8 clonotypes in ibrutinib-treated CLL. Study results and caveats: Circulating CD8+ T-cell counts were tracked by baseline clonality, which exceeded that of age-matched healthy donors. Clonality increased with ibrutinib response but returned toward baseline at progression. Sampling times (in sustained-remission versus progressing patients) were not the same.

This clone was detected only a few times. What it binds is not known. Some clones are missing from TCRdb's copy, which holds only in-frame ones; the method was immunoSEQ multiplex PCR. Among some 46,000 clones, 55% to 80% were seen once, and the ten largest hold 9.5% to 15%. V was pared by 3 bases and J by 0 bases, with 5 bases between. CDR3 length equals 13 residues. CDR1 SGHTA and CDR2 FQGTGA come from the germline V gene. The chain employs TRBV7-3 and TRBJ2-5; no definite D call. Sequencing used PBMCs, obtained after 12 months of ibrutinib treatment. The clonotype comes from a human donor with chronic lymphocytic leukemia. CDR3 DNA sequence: TGTGCCAGCAGCTTCCAGTACCAAGAGACCCAGTACTTC. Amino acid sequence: CASSFQYQETQYF.